Below are 30 T cell receptor beta chains sequenced from a single sample in a study of T cell changes during pregnancy in multiple sclerosis. Clones were sequenced by immunoSEQ multiplex PCR, and TCRdb holds only the in-frame ones, with some missing. The sample lists tens of thousands of clones, 91% occurring once. The source was peripheral blood, collected in the second trimester of pregnancy. These receptors were obtained from a female donor with multiple sclerosis, enrolled in a pregnancy study.

J is TRBJ2-7 and V is TRBV6-5, with D possibly TRBD1 on 6 matching bases. Looked up from germline, CDR1 is MNHEY and CDR2 is SVGAGI. Trimming left V 6 bases short and J 3 bases short, with 15 bases between. This CDR3 is 14 amino acids long. CDR3 nucleotides: TGTGCCAGCAGAGAGAATCAGGGGAACTACGAGCAGTACTTC. It yields the protein CASRENQGNYEQYF.

The genes are TRBV6-1 and TRBJ2-7, with TRBD1 matching 10 bases. CDR1 is MNHNS and CDR2 is SASEGT in the germline V gene. Trimming took 6 bases from V and 5 from J; bases not matched to a gene: 7. The CDR3 spans 14 residues. The CDR3 DNA is TGTGCCAGCAGACCGGGACAGGGGTCCCACGAGCAGTACTTC. This codes for CASRPGQGSHEQYF.

This chain joins TRBV5-5 and TRBJ2-3, with D perhaps TRBD2 (7 bases). Looked up from germline, CDR1 is SGHKS and CDR2 is YYEKEE (reference sequence). Trimming pared 3 bases from V and 6 bases from J, leaving 17 bases between. This CDR3 comprises 15 residues. CDR3 in DNA: TGTGCCAGCAGCTCGGGGGGCAGCGGATCGGATACGCAGTATTTT. Residues: CASSSGGSGSDTQYF. Combining the CDR3 with reference TRBV5-5 and TRBJ2-3 gives the whole variable domain DAGVTQSPTHLIKTRGQQVTLRCSPISGHKSVSWYQQVLGQGPQFIFQYYEKEERGRGNFPDRFSARQFPNYSSELNVNALLLGDSALYLCASSSGGSGSDTQYFGPGTRLTVL.

This sequence joins TRBV4-3 and TRBJ1-1; D remains unclear. From germline, CDR1 is LGHNA and CDR2 YSLEER. V was trimmed by 3 bases and J by 3 bases, leaving 11 bases between them. CDR3 length: 14 amino acids. Here the CDR3 reads CASSHQTYHTEAFF. DNA for the CDR3: TGCGCCAGCAGCCACCAAACATACCACACTGAAGCTTTCTTT.

The rearrangement joins TRBV19 to TRBJ1-2; 7 bases align to TRBD1. J gave up 5 bases and V 10 bases, and 10 bases lay outside the gene matches. CDR3 size: 13 residues. Germline V gene sequence: CDR1 LNHDA, CDR2 SQIVND (reference sequence). The CDR3, as DNA: TGTGCCACCTGCCCCAGGGGGAGGTATGGCTACACCTTC. It codes for CATCPRGRYGYTF.

The V and J genes are TRBV5-6 and TRBJ2-3; 12 bases align to TRBD2. Germline CDR1 SGHDT, CDR2 YYEEEE. The CDR3 runs 14 residues. After removal of 5 bases from V and 5 bases from J, the junction contained 3 bases not matched to a gene. The CDR3 coding sequence is TGTGCCAGCAGGTGGACTAGCGGGGTAGATACGCAGTATTTT. Translating it yields CASRWTSGVDTQYF. Drawing the rest from reference TRBV5-6 and TRBJ2-3, the complete variable domain is DAGVTQSPTHLIKTRGQQVTLRCSPKSGHDTVSWYQQALGQGPQFIFQYYEEEERQRGNFPDRFSGHQFPNYSSELNVNALLLGDSALYLCASRWTSGVDTQYFGPGTRLTVL.

The chain joins TRBV11-2 to TRBJ2-3; 8 bases align to TRBD2. Trimming took 1 base from V and 5 from J; bases not matched to a gene: 5. The CDR3 loop spans 15 amino acids. Germline V gene data show CDR1 as SGHAT and CDR2 as FQNNGV. CDR3 loop: CASSLVAGGLDTQYF. The CDR3 nucleotides read TGTGCCAGCAGCTTAGTGGCGGGGGGACTAGATACGCAGTATTTT.

In this sample, this clone turned up once. The chain carries TRBV28 and TRBJ1-4; tentative D call: TRBD1 (6 bases). The V gene lost 5 bases and the J gene lost 4 bases, with 17 bases spanning the gap. Germline V CDR1 and CDR2: MDHEN, SYDVKM. The CDR3 contains 16 residues. The CDR3 here is CASSPTGQLNNEKLFF. The CDR3 region has the DNA TGTGCCAGCAGTCCCACCGGACAGTTGAATAATGAAAAACTGTTTTTT.

V and J are TRBV4-1 and TRBJ2-5, with D possibly matching TRBD1 (5 bases). Germline V CDR1 and CDR2: MGHRA, YSYEKL. The ends were cut back, 0 bases at V and 5 bases at J, with 19 bases in the middle. This CDR3 comprises 17 residues. CDR3 DNA: TGCGCCAGCAGCCAAGATCTGGGCCAGGGCTTCGGGGAGACCCAGTACTTC. Its protein product is CASSQDLGQGFGETQYF.

The chain has TRBV5-4 and TRBJ2-3; D may be TRBD2 (5 bases). This CDR3 region has 13 residues. Germline loops: CDR1 SGHNT, CDR2 YYREEE (reference sequence). Trimming left V 2 bases short and J 5 bases short, with 9 bases between. The CDR3 sequence: CASSFWTGDTQYF. The CDR3, as DNA: TGTGCCAGCAGCTTTTGGACTGGAGATACGCAGTATTTT.

The chain couples TRBV6-6 to TRBJ1-3; TRBD1 is a possible D gene (5 bases). The CDR3 extends over 16 amino acids. V shed 0 bases and J shed 0 bases, with 9 bases lying between them. Germline lookup yields CDR1 MNHNY and CDR2 SVGAGI (reference sequence). CDR3 DNA: TGTGCCAGCAGTTACTCGGCAGGGAACTCTGGAAACACCATATATTTT. This sequence encodes CASSYSAGNSGNTIYF.

This clone was counted once. J is TRBJ2-5 and V is TRBV2; TRBD1 aligns across 10 bases. The CDR3 sequence is 15 residues long. Germline V gene lookup returns CDR1 SNHLY and CDR2 FYNNEI. J was trimmed by 5 bases and V by 7 bases; bases with no gene match: 10. The DNA of the CDR3 is TGTGCCAGCAACCGGGACAGGGGCAAAGGGGAGACCCAGTACTTC. Its translation is CASNRDRGKGETQYF. Full variable domain (missing parts from reference TRBV2 and TRBJ2-5): EPEVTQTPSHQVTQMGQEVILRCVPISNHLYFYWYRQILGQKVEFLVSFYNNEISEKSEIFDDQFSVERPDGSNFTLKIRSTKLEDSAMYFCASNRDRGKGETQYFGPGTRLLVL.

The chain is built from TRBV27 and TRBJ1-1, with D unclear. Trimming removed 6 bases at V and 1 base at J, with 12 bases between. This CDR3 contains 14 residues. The germline V gene encodes CDR1 MNHEY and CDR2 SMNVEV (reference sequence). CDR3 protein: CASRSGNPNTEAFF. CDR3 DNA: TGTGCCAGCAGGTCGGGGAATCCGAACACTGAAGCTTTCTTT.

This clone came up a few times. The J gene is TRBJ1-5, the V gene TRBV19; D remains ambiguous. V lost 5 bases and J lost 4, with 3 bases in between. The CDR3 loop spans 11 amino acids. Per the germline V gene, CDR1 is LNHDA and CDR2 is SQIVND (reference sequence). CDR3: CASSLNQPQHF. The CDR3 bases are TGTGCCAGTAGTCTTAATCAGCCCCAGCATTTT.

The chain uses TRBV6-5 and TRBJ1-3; D unclear. Germline V gene data show CDR1 as MNHEY and CDR2 as SVGAGI. The CDR3 contains 15 residues. The V gene lost 7 bases and the J gene lost 4 bases, with 17 bases spanning the gap. CDR3 sequence reads: CASTIGRLGGNTIYF. The CDR3 DNA reads TGTGCCAGCACCATAGGGAGGCTTGGGGGAAACACCATATATTTT.

The V and J genes are TRBV11-1 and TRBJ1-2, with TRBD1 matching over 9 bases. The CDR3 runs 17 residues. V was clipped by 7 bases and J by 4 bases; unmatched bases: 16. Germline V CDR1 and CDR2: SGHAT, FQDESV (reference sequence). The CDR3 coding sequence is TGTGCCAGCACCAAACCGGGACAGGGTGTAATGGGCTATGGCTACACCTTC. Protein sequence: CASTKPGQGVMGYGYTF.

This sequence joins TRBV5-4 and TRBJ2-5; 9 nucleotides match TRBD2. With 5 bases clipped from V and 5 bases from J, the junction kept 4 bases outside the gene matches. The length of the CDR3 is 13 residues. Looked up from germline, CDR1 is SGHNT and CDR2 is YYREEE (reference sequence). In nucleotides, the CDR3 is TGTGCCAGCAGTGGGACTAGCCGCGAGACCCAGTACTTC. It encodes CASSGTSRETQYF.

This chain links TRBV18 with TRBJ2-2, with 12 bases aligning to TRBD1. V was pared by 4 bases and J by 7 bases, with 7 bases of the junction left unmatched. This CDR3 is built from 16 residues. CDR1 is KGHSH, CDR2 LQKENI, per germline. CDR3 coding DNA: TGTGCCAGCTCACAGAAGGGACAGGGGGCCGGCGGGGAGCTGTTTTTT. It codes for CASSQKGQGAGGELFF.

This clone was counted a single time. The chain recombines TRBV11-2 with TRBJ2-7, with D possibly matching TRBD1 (5 bases). Looked up from germline, CDR1 is SGHAT and CDR2 is FQNNGV. V was clipped by 0 bases and J by 3 bases, with 15 bases between them. The CDR3 totals 16 residues. DNA of the CDR3: TGTGCCAGCAGCTTAGAGGGGTCGGGCAGGGTCTACGAGCAGTACTTC. This codes for CASSLEGSGRVYEQYF.

The chain employs TRBV19 and TRBJ2-1; 11 bases map to TRBD2. V was clipped by 5 bases and J by 8 bases; unmatched bases: 14. The CDR3 is 17 amino acids. Germline assignment: CDR1 LNHDA and CDR2 SQIVND (reference sequence). The CDR3 sequence: CASSSPRLAGTNDEQFF. The CDR3 DNA is TGTGCCAGTAGTTCCCCCCGACTAGCGGGGACGAATGATGAGCAGTTCTTC.

The V call is TRBV9, the J call TRBJ1-2; D is perhaps TRBD1 (5 bases). V lost 0 bases and J lost 13, with 13 bases in between. This CDR3 contains 12 residues. Germline CDR1 is SGDLS and CDR2 is YYNGEE. CDR3 protein: CASSVGLGQGTF. CDR3 sequence (DNA): TGTGCCAGCAGCGTAGGGTTAGGGCAGGGCACCTTC. Together with reference TRBV9 and TRBJ1-2, the CDR3 gives the full variable domain: DSGVTQTPKHLITATGQRVTLRCSPRSGDLSVYWYQQSLDQGLQFLIQYYNGEERAKGNILERFSAQQFPDLHSELNLSSLELGDSALYFCASSVGLGQGTFGSGTRLTVV.

The V and J genes are TRBV9 and TRBJ2-2; 7 nucleotides match TRBD1. The CDR3 covers 15 residues. Trimming at V came to 4 bases and at J to 4 bases, leaving 7 bases not matched to a gene. Germline CDR1 SGDLS, CDR2 YYNGEE. CDR3 in amino acids: CASSPRTGGTGELFF. The CDR3 nucleotides are TGTGCCAGCAGCCCACGGACAGGAGGCACCGGGGAGCTGTTTTTT.

The chain couples TRBV9 to TRBJ1-2; 11 nucleotides line up with TRBD1. The V and J ends lost 3 bases and 8 bases, in that order; junction bases with no gene match: 3. CDR1 and CDR2 (germline): SGDLS, YYNGEE. The CDR3 has 13 residues. DNA of the CDR3: TGTGCCAGCAGCGGGACAGGGGGCTACGGCTACACCTTC. It yields the protein CASSGTGGYGYTF.

This chain connects TRBV7-9 to TRBJ2-5, with 12 bases matching TRBD1. Germline V CDR1 and CDR2: SEHNR, FQNEAQ (reference sequence). The V and J ends lost 5 bases and 4 bases, in that order; junction bases with no gene match: 11. The CDR3 sequence is 17 residues long. The DNA of the CDR3 is TGTGCCAGCAGCCGCGCCCCCGGGACAGGGGGCTCAGAGACCCAGTACTTC. As protein: CASSRAPGTGGSETQYF.

This sequence joins TRBV5-1 and TRBJ2-2; maybe TRBD1 (5 bases). This CDR3 region has 15 residues. V lost 4 bases and J lost 4, with 14 bases in between. CDR1 and CDR2 (germline): SGHRS, YFSETQ. CDR3 in amino acids: CASSAVQGSTGELFF. The CDR3 coding sequence is TGCGCCAGCAGCGCGGTGCAGGGTAGCACCGGGGAGCTGTTTTTT.

V usage is TRBV11-2 and J usage is TRBJ1-2, with D perhaps matching TRBD1 (5 bases). This CDR3 contains 14 residues. Germline-derived CDR1 and CDR2 are SGHAT and FQNNGV. The germline V and J ends were trimmed by 0 bases and 5 bases, with 10 bases remaining between them. CDR3 region: CASSLEGRGYGYTF. The CDR3 DNA reads as TGTGCCAGCAGCTTAGAAGGGAGGGGATATGGCTACACCTTC.

This sequence joins TRBV7-2 and TRBJ1-1, with 9 bases fitting TRBD1. The CDR3 consists of 16 residues. The J segment lost 5 bases and the V segment lost 5 bases, leaving 12 bases of the junction unmatched. Germline CDR1 and CDR2: SGHTA and FQGNSA. In DNA form, the CDR3 reads TGTGCCAGCAGCGCCCCCTCGGACAGGGGTCCGACTGAAGCTTTCTTT. Its translation: CASSAPSDRGPTEAFF.

The CDR3 nucleotides read TGTGCCAGCAGCCAACTCGGGGACTACGAGCAGTACTTC. Translating gives CASSQLGDYEQYF. The chain recombines TRBV21-1 with TRBJ2-7; the DNA was not used to check the table's D call, TRBD2. TRBV21-1 is a known pseudogene. The CDR3 totals 13 residues.

This sequence joins TRBV11-2 and TRBJ1-1; D is uncertain. Germline V lookup: CDR1 SGHAT, CDR2 FQNNGV. The V gene lost 2 bases and the J gene lost 4 bases, with 14 bases spanning the gap. The CDR3 covers 15 residues. CDR3 bases: TGTGCCAGCAGCTTATATGGCCGCCTTGCCACTGAAGCTTTCTTT. Amino acids: CASSLYGRLATEAFF.

This CDR3 is CASSHQGSANTGELFF. The DNA of the CDR3 is TGTGCCAGCAGCCACCAGGGTAGTGCGAACACCGGGGAGCTGTTTTTT. The chain joins TRBV7-3 to TRBJ2-2; tentatively, D is TRBD1 (5 bases). The CDR3 has 16 residues. Germline CDR1 is SGHTA and CDR2 is FQGTGA. Trimming pared 5 bases from V and 0 bases from J, leaving 13 bases between.